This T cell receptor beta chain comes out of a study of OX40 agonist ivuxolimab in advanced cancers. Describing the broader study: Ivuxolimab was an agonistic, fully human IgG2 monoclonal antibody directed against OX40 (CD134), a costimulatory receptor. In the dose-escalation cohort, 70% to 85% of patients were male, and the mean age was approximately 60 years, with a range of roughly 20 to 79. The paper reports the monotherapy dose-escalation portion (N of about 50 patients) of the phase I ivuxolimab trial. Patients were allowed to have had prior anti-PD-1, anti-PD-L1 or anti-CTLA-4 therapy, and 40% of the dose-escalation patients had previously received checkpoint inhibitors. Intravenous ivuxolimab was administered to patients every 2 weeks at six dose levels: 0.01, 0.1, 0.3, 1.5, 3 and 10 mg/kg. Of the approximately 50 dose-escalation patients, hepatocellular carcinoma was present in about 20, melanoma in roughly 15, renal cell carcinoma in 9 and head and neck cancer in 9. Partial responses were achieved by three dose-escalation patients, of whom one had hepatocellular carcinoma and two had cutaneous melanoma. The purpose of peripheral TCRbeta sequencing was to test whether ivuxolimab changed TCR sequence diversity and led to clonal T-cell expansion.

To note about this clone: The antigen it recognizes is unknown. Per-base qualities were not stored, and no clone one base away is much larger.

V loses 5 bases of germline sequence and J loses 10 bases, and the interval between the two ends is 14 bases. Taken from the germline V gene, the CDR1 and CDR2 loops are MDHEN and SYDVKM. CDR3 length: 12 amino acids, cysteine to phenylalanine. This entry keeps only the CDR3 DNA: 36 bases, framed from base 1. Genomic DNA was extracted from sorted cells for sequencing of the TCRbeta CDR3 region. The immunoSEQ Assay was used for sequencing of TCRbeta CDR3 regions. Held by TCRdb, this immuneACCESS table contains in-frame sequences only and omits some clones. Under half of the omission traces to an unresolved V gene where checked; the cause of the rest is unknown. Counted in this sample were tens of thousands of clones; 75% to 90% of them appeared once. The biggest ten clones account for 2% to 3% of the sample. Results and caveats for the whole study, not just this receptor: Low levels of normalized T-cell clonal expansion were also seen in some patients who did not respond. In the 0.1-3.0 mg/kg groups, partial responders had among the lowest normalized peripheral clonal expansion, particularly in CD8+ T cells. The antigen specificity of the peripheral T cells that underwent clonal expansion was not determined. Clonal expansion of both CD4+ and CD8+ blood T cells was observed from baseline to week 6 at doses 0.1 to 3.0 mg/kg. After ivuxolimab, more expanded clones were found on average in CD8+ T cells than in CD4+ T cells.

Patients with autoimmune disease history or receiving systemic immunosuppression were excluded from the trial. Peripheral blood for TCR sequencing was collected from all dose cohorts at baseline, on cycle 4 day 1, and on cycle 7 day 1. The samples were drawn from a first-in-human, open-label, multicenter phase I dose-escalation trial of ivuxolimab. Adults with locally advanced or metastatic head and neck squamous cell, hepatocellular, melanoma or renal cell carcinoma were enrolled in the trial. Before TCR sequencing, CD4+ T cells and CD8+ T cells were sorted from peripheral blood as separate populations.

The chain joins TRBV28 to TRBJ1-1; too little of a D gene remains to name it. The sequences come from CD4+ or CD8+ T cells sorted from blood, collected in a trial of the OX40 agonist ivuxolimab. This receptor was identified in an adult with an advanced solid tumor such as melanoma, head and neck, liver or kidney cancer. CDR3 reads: CASSPRYPGAFF. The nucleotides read TGTGCCAGCAGTCCCCGGTACCCTGGAGCTTTCTTT.